This T cell receptor beta chain was sequenced in a study of blood T cell repertoires in COVID-19. Across the whole study: Collection of acute and convalescent COVID-19 samples took place in the United States, Italy and Spain.

Germline CDR1 reads MNHEY; CDR2 reads SVGAGI. V lost 4 bases to trimming and J lost 1 base; unmatched junction nucleotides: 5. The CDR3 contains 16 residues. Measured with immunoSEQ multiplex PCR; TCRdb has only the in-frame clones, and not every one. The data hold a few hundred thousand clones, with about 85% observed a single time. The TCR sequence derives from a woman under 30 with acute or convalescent COVID-19. This chain links TRBV6-5 with TRBJ2-4; 9 positions match TRBD1. The material sequenced was peripheral blood. CDR3 amino acids: CASSSQTGGAKNIQYF. For the CDR3, the DNA is TGTGCCAGCAGTTCCCAGACAGGGGGGGCCAAAAACATTCAGTACTTC.